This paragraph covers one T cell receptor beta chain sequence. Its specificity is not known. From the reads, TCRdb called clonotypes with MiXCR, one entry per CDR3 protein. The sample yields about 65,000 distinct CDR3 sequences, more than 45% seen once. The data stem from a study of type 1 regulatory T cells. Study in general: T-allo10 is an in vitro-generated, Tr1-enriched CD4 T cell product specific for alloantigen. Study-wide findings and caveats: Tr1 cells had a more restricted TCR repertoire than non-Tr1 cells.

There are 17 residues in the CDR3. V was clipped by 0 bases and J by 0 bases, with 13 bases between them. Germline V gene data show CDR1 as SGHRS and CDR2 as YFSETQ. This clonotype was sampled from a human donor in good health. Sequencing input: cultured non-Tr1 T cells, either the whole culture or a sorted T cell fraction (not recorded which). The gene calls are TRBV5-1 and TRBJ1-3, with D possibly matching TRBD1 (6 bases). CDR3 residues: CASSLDLGAISGNTIYF. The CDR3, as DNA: TGCGCCAGCAGCTTGGATTTGGGGGCCATCTCTGGAAACACCATATATTTT.